This T cell receptor (beta chain) was captured by sequencing in a study of T cell repertoires in cytomegalovirus infection. Looking at the study overall: It was the public TCR beta signatures that indicated both CMV infection and matching HLA type.

A note on this clonotype: Its antigen remains unknown.

The CDR3 is 14 residues long. V lost 5 bases and J lost 1, with 10 bases in between. Study-level findings and limits: HLA-C-restricted CMV-specific TCR beta clonotypes were dominant in the ex vivo response. CMV carriers with the relevant HLA were identified by cumulative public TCR beta family frequency.

In TCRdb, the reads were re-called with MiXCR into one record per CDR3 protein. The table lists around 550,000 distinct CDR3 sequences, about 25% of them singletons, with roughly 13% in the top ten. What was sequenced was PBMCs. The receptor comes from a human donor in good health (CMV status not recorded). Some clones in this sample may be carry-over from other donors' samples. This rearrangement joins TRBV12-3 or TRBV12-4 to TRBJ2-3; D remains ambiguous. The CDR3 sequence: CASSTPAGTDTQYF. CDR3 sequence (DNA): TGTGCCAGCAGTACACCCGCCGGCACAGATACGCAGTATTTT.